The 18 T cell receptor beta chains below were found in one sample sequenced in a study of technical replicates of blood from four donors. Produced via immunoSEQ multiplex PCR; TCRdb's table is partial and in-frame only. The sample carries 85,000 to 100,000 clones, around 95% recorded once. The material sequenced was T cells isolated from PBMCs. The receptor source for this set is a human donor in good health.

The chain recombines TRBV28 with TRBJ1-2; TRBD1 matches 7 bases. The junction had 9 bases not matched to a gene; V was cut back by 5 bases and J by 3 bases. The CDR3 contains 15 residues. CDR1 is MDHEN, CDR2 SYDVKM, per germline. The CDR3 DNA follows: TGTGCCAGCAGTGCCGGGACAGACGTTTACTATGGCTACACCTTC. It codes for CASSAGTDVYYGYTF.

This chain links TRBV9 with TRBJ1-1; D call uncertain. The ends were cut back, 5 bases at V and 5 bases at J, with 10 bases in the middle. This CDR3 is 12 amino acids long. Germline V CDR1 and CDR2: SGDLS, YYNGEE. The CDR3: CASSRGGTEAFF. DNA for the CDR3: TGTGCCAGCAGTCGTGGAGGGACTGAAGCTTTCTTT. The full variable domain, rest sourced from reference TRBV9 and TRBJ1-1, is DSGVTQTPKHLITATGQRVTLRCSPRSGDLSVYWYQQSLDQGLQFLIQYYNGEERAKGNILERFSAQQFPDLHSELNLSSLELGDSALYFCASSRGGTEAFFGQGTRLTVV.

The rearrangement links TRBV7-2 to TRBJ2-1; D call uncertain. The CDR3 is made up of 15 amino acids. The germline V gene encodes CDR1 SGHTA and CDR2 FQGNSA. Trimming removed 2 bases at V and 6 bases at J, with 14 bases between. CDR3 loop: CASSLNNLVANEQFF. CDR3 DNA: TGTGCCAGCAGCTTAAACAATCTGGTAGCCAATGAGCAGTTCTTC.

This CDR3 reads CASRWPGVNSPLHF. CDR3 nucleotide sequence: TGTGCCAGCAGATGGCCAGGGGTGAATTCACCCCTCCACTTT. The chain couples TRBV11-2 to TRBJ1-6; D may be TRBD1 (6 bases). The germline gives CDR1 SGHAT, CDR2 FQNNGV. The CDR3 sequence is 14 residues long. Trimming removed 6 bases from V and 7 bases from J, with 13 bases in between. The whole variable domain, filled in from reference TRBV11-2 and TRBJ1-6, reads EAGVAQSPRYKIIEKRQSVAFWCNPISGHATLYWYQQILGQGPKLLIQFQNNGVVDDSQLPKDRFSAERLKGVDSTLKIQPAKLEDSAVYLCASRWPGVNSPLHFGNGTRLTVT.

V usage is TRBV7-6 and J usage is TRBJ2-1; 9 nucleotides line up with TRBD2. The CDR3 loop spans 13 amino acids. The trim removed 7 bases at V and 7 bases at J, leaving 5 bases unmatched. Germline lookup yields CDR1 SGHVS and CDR2 FNYEAQ. This chain's CDR3 is CASKAGGRNEQFF. The CDR3 nucleotides are TGTGCCAGCAAGGCGGGAGGGCGGAATGAGCAGTTCTTC.

This clone showed up just a few times. The chain couples TRBV6-6 to TRBJ1-1; a possible D gene is TRBD1 (6 bases). The CDR3 extends over 13 amino acids. Between the trimmed V and J ends, which lost 6 bases and 10 bases, there was a span of 18 bases. CDR1 is MNHNY and CDR2 is SVGAGI in the germline V gene (reference sequence). The CDR3 reads CASRPISGEGAFF. The CDR3 DNA follows: TGTGCCAGCAGGCCCATTTCAGGGGAAGGAGCTTTCTTT.

The V call is TRBV14, the J call TRBJ1-1, with D possibly TRBD1 on 5 matching bases. Trimming left V 6 bases short and J 5 bases short, with 13 bases between. The CDR3 runs 13 residues. Germline V gene sequence: CDR1 SGHDN, CDR2 FVKESK. The CDR3 loop is CASRKTGETEAFF. CDR3 sequence (DNA): TGTGCCAGCAGAAAAACAGGAGAGACTGAAGCTTTCTTT.

The chain recombines TRBV7-3 with TRBJ1-2, with D tentatively TRBD1 (5 bases). CDR3 length: 15 residues. The V end was cut by 5 bases, the J end by 3 bases, with 16 bases between. CDR1 is SGHTA, CDR2 FQGTGA, per germline. The CDR3 DNA reads TGTGCCAGCAGCGGAAAGGGGCGCAGGGACTATGGCTACACCTTC. As protein: CASSGKGRRDYGYTF.

The rearrangement uses TRBV5-1 and TRBJ2-1, with 11 bases identical to TRBD1. CDR1 and CDR2 from the germline V gene are SGHRS and YFSETQ. Trimming removed 4 bases from V and 7 bases from J; junction bases left unmatched: 10. There are 16 residues in the CDR3. The CDR3 sequence: CASSGWTGGAANEQFF. CDR3 sequence (DNA): TGCGCCAGCAGCGGGTGGACAGGGGGCGCGGCTAATGAGCAGTTCTTC.

This clone was recorded once. This rearrangement joins TRBV9 to TRBJ2-7, with D unresolved. Germline V gene lookup returns CDR1 SGDLS and CDR2 YYNGEE. V was cut by 0 bases and J by 2 bases, with 9 bases left in between. The CDR3 sequence is 14 residues long. CDR3 in amino acids: CASSVVSGAYEQYF. The CDR3 region has the DNA TGTGCCAGCAGCGTAGTTTCCGGTGCCTACGAGCAGTACTTC.

The chain carries TRBV7-2 and TRBJ2-7; TRBD1 aligns across 10 bases. V dropped 4 bases and J dropped 2; count of bases not matched to a gene: 2. CDR1 and CDR2 from the germline V gene are SGHTA and FQGNSA. The length of the CDR3 is 14 residues. The CDR3 sequence: CASSSDRGAYEQYF. In DNA form, the CDR3 reads TGTGCCAGCAGCTCGGACAGGGGGGCCTACGAGCAGTACTTC.

The chain uses TRBV6-5 and TRBJ2-7; D is possibly TRBD2 (6 bases). Germline CDR1 MNHEY, CDR2 SVGAGI. With 2 bases removed from V and 6 bases from J, the gap between germline ends came to 11 bases. The CDR3 spans 13 residues. In nucleotides, the CDR3 is TGTGCCAGCAGTTACGAGGTCGGGGGCGAGCAGTACTTC. This encodes CASSYEVGGEQYF.

The V and J genes are TRBV14 and TRBJ1-1; maybe TRBD1 (5 bases). Germline lookup yields CDR1 SGHDN and CDR2 FVKESK. With 4 bases removed from V and 5 bases from J, the gap between germline ends came to 11 bases. The CDR3 contains 13 residues. In DNA, the CDR3 is TGTGCCAGCAGCCGGCGGGGGAGGACTGAAGCTTTCTTT. Translated, it gives CASSRRGRTEAFF.

The chain couples TRBV6-1 to TRBJ2-1; TRBD1 might be the D (5 bases). The CDR3 runs 15 residues. Trimming shortened V by 6 bases and J by 2 bases, and 14 bases separated the two germline ends. Germline CDR1 reads MNHNS; CDR2 reads SASEGT. The CDR3 spells CASSYDSTTYNEQFF. CDR3 DNA sequence: TGTGCCAGCAGCTACGACAGTACCACCTACAATGAGCAGTTCTTC.

This clone came up once. The chain couples TRBV2 to TRBJ1-2; possible D gene TRBD1, 5 bases. Between the trimmed V and J ends, which lost 1 base and 5 bases, there was a span of 14 bases. Germline values: CDR1 SNHLY, CDR2 FYNNEI. CDR3 length equals 15 residues. CDR3 amino acids: CASSEGAGFTYGYTF. DNA for the CDR3: TGTGCCAGCAGTGAAGGGGCAGGGTTCACTTATGGCTACACCTTC.

V and J are TRBV25-1 and TRBJ1-2, with TRBD1 matching 7 bases. V dropped 11 bases and J dropped 5; count of bases not matched to a gene: 8. Germline V lookup: CDR1 MGHDK, CDR2 SYGVNS. CDR3 length: 12 amino acids. The CDR3 here is CAAGGLGYGYTF. CDR3 coding DNA: TGTGCCGCAGGGGGGCTGGGGTATGGCTACACCTTC.

The chain links TRBV13 to TRBJ2-3, with TRBD1 identical over 9 bases. Trimming removed 6 bases from V and 1 base from J; junction bases left unmatched: 8. The CDR3 has 16 amino acids. The germline gives CDR1 PRHDT, CDR2 FYEKMQ (reference sequence). This chain's CDR3 is CASSSGTGFGTDTQYF. CDR3 nucleotide sequence: TGTGCCAGCAGTTCCGGGACAGGGTTTGGCACAGATACGCAGTATTTT.

The chain has TRBV7-6 and TRBJ2-1; D is unresolved. In germline, CDR1 is SGHVS, CDR2 FNYEAQ. V lost 2 bases, J lost 0 bases, and 5 bases lay in between. The CDR3 covers 14 residues. This chain's CDR3 is CASSLTSSYNEQFF. The CDR3, as DNA: TGTGCCAGCAGCTTAACAAGCTCCTACAATGAGCAGTTCTTC.